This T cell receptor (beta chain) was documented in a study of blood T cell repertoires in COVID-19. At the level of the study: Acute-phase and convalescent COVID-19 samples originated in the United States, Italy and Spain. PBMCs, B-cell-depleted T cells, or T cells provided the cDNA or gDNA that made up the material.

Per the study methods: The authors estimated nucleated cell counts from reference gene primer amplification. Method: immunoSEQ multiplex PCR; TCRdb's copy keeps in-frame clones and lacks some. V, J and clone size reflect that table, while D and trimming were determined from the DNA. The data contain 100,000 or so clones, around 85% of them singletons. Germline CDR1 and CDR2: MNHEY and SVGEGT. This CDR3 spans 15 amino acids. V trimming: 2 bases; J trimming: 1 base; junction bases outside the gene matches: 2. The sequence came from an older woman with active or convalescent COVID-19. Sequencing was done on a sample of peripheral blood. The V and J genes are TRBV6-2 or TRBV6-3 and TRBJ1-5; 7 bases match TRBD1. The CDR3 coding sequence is TGTGCCAGCAGTTACCCAGGGGGAAGCAATCAGCCCCAGCATTTT. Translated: CASSYPGGSNQPQHF.